The source of this T cell receptor beta chain is a study of T-cell reconstitution after alpha-beta-depleted transplantation in children (dated by TCRdb to about 2016). The study in broad terms: Using TCR repertoire profiling, the study quantitatively followed how T-cell immune reconstitution unfolded in children after TCRalphabeta/CD19-depleted allogeneic hematopoietic cell transplantation.

With regard to this clonotype: No antigen is known for it. Base quality data are lacking; no much larger clone is found one base away.

V and J are truncated by 2 bases and 3 bases respectively, leaving an intervening sequence of 17 bases. The CDR3, from cysteine to phenylalanine, totals 15 residues. The read is trimmed to its CDR3 DNA, 45 bases read in frame from base 1. Per the germline V gene (reference sequence), DFQATT is the CDR1 and SNEGSKA is the CDR2. Receptor amplification or capture employed PCR. The run used an Illumina HiSeq 2500. Molecular barcoding was employed in the preparation of TCR libraries, with unique molecular identifiers being used to normalize TCRbeta repertoire quantification. TCRdb reprocessed the public reads (quality trimming at Q25 with fastp, clone calling with MiXCR) and kept in-frame beta chains. When rows share a CDR3 protein, they turn into one entry using the most common DNA and genes. For this sample the table gives 250,000 to 300,000 distinct CDR3 sequences, of which approximately 9.8% were detected only once. Together, the top ten hold around 9.1% of the sample.

The clonotype comes from a human donor who donated a stem cell graft to a child with SCID. Sample: PBMCs from the stem cell graft donor, taken from the stem cell graft. The rearranged segments are TRBV20-1 and TRBJ2-7; D gene: possibly TRBD1, on 6 matching bases. The DNA sequence follows: TGCAGTGCTAGATACAGTAAGGGGGTATTCTACGAGCAGTACTTC. This codes for CSARYSKGVFYEQYF.